The 26 T cell receptor beta chains given below trace back to one sample, sequenced in a study of cytomegalovirus exposure and HLA in healthy donors. A multiplex PCR was run with 60 Vbeta primers and 13 Jbeta primers. Profiled with immunoSEQ multiplex PCR; TCRdb holds only in-frame clones, not every one. This sample has about 150,000 clones, with more than 60% found just once. Sequenced sample: PBMCs. The receptor source for this set is a man younger than 35 in good health and CMV-seropositive.

V gene TRBV29-1 combines with J gene TRBJ1-4; 8 bases are shared with TRBD1. The CDR3 spans 13 residues. Germline lookup yields CDR1 SQVTM and CDR2 ANQGSEA. V was clipped by 7 bases and J by 6 bases; unmatched bases: 7. CDR3 residues: CSAGTGGDEKLFF. The CDR3 DNA reads TGCAGCGCCGGTACAGGGGGGGATGAAAAACTGTTTTTT.

This clone has more than one count but fewer than ten. The rearrangement uses TRBV7-3 and TRBJ2-5; D gene ambiguous. The V end was cut by 5 bases, the J end by 3 bases, with 10 bases between. Germline V gives CDR1 SGHTA, CDR2 FQGTGA. The CDR3 has 13 amino acids. The CDR3 DNA reads as TGTGCCAGCAGCCGCGGCCTTGAAGAGACCCAGTACTTC. Protein: CASSRGLEETQYF.

The chain employs TRBV7-2 and TRBJ2-5; TRBD2 matches at 8 bases. The CDR3 spans 14 residues. Germline V CDR1 and CDR2: SGHTA, FQGNSA. Trimming cost V 0 bases and J 5 bases; bases outside gene matches: 2. CDR3 residues: CASSLAGGRETQYF. The CDR3 nucleotides are TGTGCCAGCAGCTTAGCAGGCGGGAGGGAGACCCAGTACTTC.

This chain connects TRBV7-3 to TRBJ2-1; 7 bases are a match to TRBD2. Germline CDR1 SGHTA, CDR2 FQGTGA. V trimming: 1 base; J trimming: 8 bases; junction bases outside the gene matches: 8. The CDR3 spans 15 residues. CDR3 amino acids: CASSLNRGSTDEQFF. The CDR3 nucleotides are TGTGCCAGCAGCTTAAACCGCGGGAGTACAGATGAGCAGTTCTTC.

This clone came up a few times. The chain couples TRBV2 to TRBJ1-1; D is unclear. The germline V gene has CDR1 SNHLY and CDR2 FYNNEI. The V and J ends lost 0 bases and 9 bases respectively, with 17 bases between them. The CDR3 has 15 residues. The CDR3 nucleotides are TGTGCCAGCAGTGAAGCGCCGGGGAGGAGTTCTAAAGCTTTCTTT. Protein product: CASSEAPGRSSKAFF.

The gene calls are TRBV5-4 and TRBJ2-2; 8 positions agree with TRBD2. Germline V gene data show CDR1 as SGHNT and CDR2 as YYREEE (reference sequence). This CDR3 is built from 15 residues. The J segment lost 6 bases and the V segment lost 4 bases, leaving 8 bases of the junction unmatched. DNA of the CDR3: TGTGCCAGCAGCATAGGACTAGCTCCCCCCGGGGAGCTGTTTTTT. The encoded protein is CASSIGLAPPGELFF.

The J gene is TRBJ2-5, the V gene TRBV4-1, with TRBD2 matching 11 bases. Germline V gene lookup returns CDR1 MGHRA and CDR2 YSYEKL. The ends lost 0 bases at V and 2 bases at J; junction bases unmatched: 5. The CDR3 loop spans 17 amino acids. The CDR3, as DNA: TGCGCCAGCAGCCAAGAATACCTAGCGGGAGGACAAGAGACCCAGTACTTC. It codes for CASSQEYLAGGQETQYF.

Note on this clone: Sequence at one end of the junction differs from germline and may be a read error. The chain has TRBV7-9 and TRBJ1-3; D ambiguous. CDR3 length equals 15 residues. CDR1 and CDR2 (germline): SEHNR, FQNEAQ (reference sequence). As DNA, the CDR3 is TGTTCCAGCAGTATAGGGTCCGGGAGTGGAAACACCATATATTTT. As protein: CSSSIGSGSGNTIYF. Drawing the rest from reference TRBV7-9 and TRBJ1-3, the complete variable domain is DTGVSQNPRHKITKRGQNVTFRCDPISEHNRLYWYRQTLGQGPEFLTYFQNEAQLEKSRLLSDRFSAERPKGSFSTLEIQRTEQGDSAMYLCSSSIGSGSGNTIYFGEGSWLTVV.

This chain joins TRBV6-5 and TRBJ2-7; 9 bases match TRBD1. The CDR3 runs 13 residues. The V and J ends lost 7 bases and 6 bases, in that order; junction bases with no gene match: 7. Germline V gives CDR1 MNHEY, CDR2 SVGAGI. CDR3 in DNA: TGTGCCAGCACCCGGGGACAGGGTGGCGAGCAGTACTTC. It codes for CASTRGQGGEQYF.

This clone was recorded once. The rearrangement joins TRBV7-2 to TRBJ2-1; D might be TRBD1 (6 bases). Germline-derived CDR1 and CDR2 are SGHTA and FQGNSA. Trimming left V 2 bases short and J 9 bases short, with 17 bases between. This CDR3 comprises 15 residues. This chain's CDR3 is CASSLQGILSGEQFF. The CDR3 nucleotides read TGTGCCAGCAGCTTACAGGGGATATTGTCCGGTGAGCAGTTCTTC. Filled out from reference TRBV7-2 and TRBJ2-1, the complete variable domain reads GAGVSQSPSNKVTEKGKDVELRCDPISGHTALYWYRQSLGQGLEFLIYFQGNSAPDKSGLPSDRFSAERTGGSVSTLTIQRTQQEDSAVYLCASSLQGILSGEQFFGPGTRLTVL.

V usage is TRBV30 and J usage is TRBJ2-1; D perhaps matches TRBD2 (6 bases). V was pared by 5 bases and J by 2 bases, with 19 bases between. This CDR3 is built from 16 residues. Germline CDR1 is GTSNPN and CDR2 is SVGIG (reference sequence). This CDR3 reads CAWGWVGRSTYNEQFF. The CDR3 nucleotides are TGTGCCTGGGGATGGGTTGGGAGGAGCACCTACAATGAGCAGTTCTTC.

A single count supports this clone. The chain is built from TRBV30 and TRBJ1-2; D uncertain. The CDR3 is 13 amino acids. V lost 0 bases and J lost 8, with 13 bases in between. Germline V gene lookup returns CDR1 GTSNPN and CDR2 SVGIG (reference sequence). The CDR3 sequence is CAWSVSFRGGYTF. The CDR3 DNA is TGTGCCTGGAGTGTATCCTTCCGAGGGGGCTACACCTTC. The full variable domain, with the rest looked up from reference TRBV30 and TRBJ1-2, is SQTIHQWPATLVQPVGSPLSLECTVEGTSNPNLYWYRQAAGRGLQLLFYSVGIGQISSEVPQNLSASRPQDRQFILSSKKLLLSDSGFYLCAWSVSFRGGYTFGSGTRLTVV.

The gene calls are TRBV6-1 and TRBJ2-7, with D maybe TRBD1 (6 bases). Per germline, CDR1 MNHNS and CDR2 SASEGT. The V gene lost 7 bases and the J gene lost 0 bases, with 13 bases spanning the gap. The CDR3 is 14 residues long. In nucleotides, the CDR3 is TGTGCCAGCAACGGACAGCAGCTCTCCTACGAGCAGTACTTC. Translated, it gives CASNGQQLSYEQYF.

This clone is a singleton in its sample. The chain uses TRBV4-1 and TRBJ2-1; 7 bases match TRBD1. The V and J ends lost 2 bases and 10 bases, in that order; junction bases with no gene match: 5. This CDR3 comprises 13 residues. Germline CDR1 reads MGHRA; CDR2 reads YSYEKL. Here the CDR3 reads CASSQQAGGEQFF. CDR3 nucleotides: TGCGCCAGCAGCCAACAAGCAGGGGGAGAGCAGTTCTTC.

The rearrangement links TRBV25-1 to TRBJ1-1; tentatively, D is TRBD1 (6 bases). Between the trimmed V and J ends, which lost 6 bases and 5 bases, there was a span of 16 bases. CDR1 MGHDK and CDR2 SYGVNS come from the germline V gene. The CDR3 covers 14 residues. Here the CDR3 reads CASSKGGARTEAFF. For the CDR3, the DNA is TGTGCCAGCAGCAAGGGGGGGGCCCGGACTGAAGCTTTCTTT.

This clone was observed a handful of times. The rearrangement links TRBV5-8 to TRBJ2-2, with D perhaps matching TRBD1 (6 bases). Per the germline V gene, CDR1 is SGHTS and CDR2 is YDEGEE. The CDR3 sequence is 15 residues long. V was shortened by 4 bases and J by 5 bases, with 15 bases between the two germline ends. CDR3 in amino acids: CASSLVPRGTGELFF. CDR3 coding DNA: TGTGCCAGCAGCCTAGTCCCGAGGGGGACCGGGGAGCTGTTTTTT. The whole variable domain, filled in from reference TRBV5-8 and TRBJ2-2, reads EAGVTQSPTHLIKTRGQQATLRCSPISGHTSVYWYQQALGLGLQFLLWYDEGEERNRGNFPPRFSGRQFPNYSSELNVNALELEDSALYLCASSLVPRGTGELFFGEGSRLTVL.

The chain has TRBV6-6 and TRBJ2-7; D perhaps matches TRBD2 (6 bases). Trimming cost V 0 bases and J 1 base, with 13 bases left between them. Germline-derived CDR1 and CDR2 are MNHNY and SVGAGI (reference sequence). The CDR3 runs 16 residues. The CDR3 coding sequence is TGTGCCAGCAGTTACTCGATAGGTGCGGGGTCCTACGAGCAGTACTTC. Its protein is CASSYSIGAGSYEQYF.

The rearrangement joins TRBV7-2 to TRBJ2-7, with 11 bases identical to TRBD2. The junction had 8 bases not matched to a gene; V was cut back by 3 bases and J by 1 base. The CDR3 consists of 17 residues. Per germline, CDR1 SGHTA and CDR2 FQGNSA. CDR3 amino acids: CASSLLSLAGGSYEQYF. CDR3 bases: TGTGCCAGCAGCTTGCTCTCGCTAGCGGGAGGATCCTACGAGCAGTACTTC.

V gene TRBV18 combines with J gene TRBJ2-7; 7 positions agree with TRBD2. The J segment lost 3 bases and the V segment lost 1 base, leaving 6 bases of the junction unmatched. This CDR3 is built from 15 residues. Germline lookup yields CDR1 KGHSH and CDR2 LQKENI. DNA of the CDR3: TGTGCCAGCTCACCACGGGGACTAAAAGGCTACGAGCAGTACTTC. Translated, it gives CASSPRGLKGYEQYF.

The chain uses TRBV28 and TRBJ2-1; 8 bases are a match to TRBD1. With 5 bases clipped from V and 8 bases from J, the junction kept 5 bases outside the gene matches. The length of the CDR3 is 13 residues. The germline V gene encodes CDR1 MDHEN and CDR2 SYDVKM. The CDR3, as DNA: TGTGCCAGCAGTAGGACAGGGTTTCATGAGCAGTTCTTC. Translating it yields CASSRTGFHEQFF.

J is TRBJ2-7 and V is TRBV20-1; D may be TRBD1 (5 bases). Germline V gives CDR1 DFQATT, CDR2 SNEGSKA (reference sequence). The CDR3 covers 11 residues. V was shortened by 8 bases and J by 3 bases, with 11 bases between the two germline ends. The CDR3 DNA sequence: TGCAGTTTGACAGCTCACTACGAGCAGTACTTC. It codes for CSLTAHYEQYF.

The chain combines TRBV15 with TRBJ2-5; D remains ambiguous. Trimming removed 0 bases from V and 5 bases from J, with 13 bases in between. This CDR3 region has 15 residues. The germline V gene encodes CDR1 LNHNV and CDR2 YYDKDF (reference sequence). CDR3 DNA sequence: TGTGCCACCAGCAGAGATCCTCGAGGTGGGGAGACCCAGTACTTC. Protein: CATSRDPRGGETQYF.

The chain links TRBV2 to TRBJ2-2; the D gene is possibly TRBD2 (5 bases). V was cut by 9 bases and J by 6 bases, with 17 bases left in between. Germline values: CDR1 SNHLY, CDR2 FYNNEI. This CDR3 has 14 amino acids. The CDR3 spells CASCVSPRAGELFF. The CDR3 coding sequence is TGTGCCAGTTGCGTTAGCCCGAGGGCCGGGGAGCTGTTTTTT.

The chain has TRBV6-5 and TRBJ1-2; no clear D gene. The CDR3 consists of 12 residues. Trimming shortened V by 6 bases and J by 6 bases, and 11 bases separated the two germline ends. The germline CDR1 and CDR2 sequences are MNHEY and SVGAGI. The chain's CDR3 is CASRSTGDGYTF. In DNA form, the CDR3 reads TGTGCCAGCAGATCCACGGGAGATGGCTACACCTTC.

The V call is TRBV6-5, the J call TRBJ1-5; 8 bases agree with TRBD1. V dropped 6 bases and J dropped 0; count of bases not matched to a gene: 4. The CDR3 sequence is 15 residues long. CDR1 and CDR2 from the germline V gene are MNHEY and SVGAGI. This CDR3 reads CASSRDRSSNQPQHF. CDR3 nucleotide sequence: TGTGCCAGCAGCAGGGACAGGTCTAGCAATCAGCCCCAGCATTTT.

V and J are TRBV10-2 and TRBJ1-1; TRBD1 agrees at 7 bases. In germline, CDR1 is WSHSY, CDR2 SAAADI. The CDR3 covers 13 residues. J lost 3 bases, V lost 11 bases, and 9 bases had no gene match. In nucleotides, the CDR3 is TGCGCCGCTGCTCAGGGGGTTGACACTGAAGCTTTCTTT. As protein: CAAAQGVDTEAFF.